A single sample is the source of the 28 T cell receptor beta chains below, sequenced in a study of blood T cell repertoires in COVID-19. Using immunoSEQ multiplex PCR, the repertoire was profiled, and TCRdb retains in-frame clones only, with some absent. The data show 100,000 or so clones, roughly 86% seen once. Material: peripheral blood. Receptor source: a man aged 35-49 years with active or convalescent COVID-19.

In regard to this clone: Within the sample, other DNA sequences also encode this same CDR3. The chain uses TRBV7-9 and TRBJ1-4; TRBD1 aligns across 8 bases. The CDR3 has 14 residues. With 5 bases clipped from V and 4 bases from J, the junction kept 3 bases outside the gene matches. Germline CDR1 SEHNR, CDR2 FQNEAQ (reference sequence). This CDR3 reads CASSPGQGNEKLFF. The DNA of the CDR3 is TGTGCCAGCAGCCCCGGACAGGGTAATGAAAAACTGTTTTTT.

V and J are TRBV7-2 and TRBJ1-2; maybe TRBD1 (6 bases). The germline V and J ends were trimmed by 1 base and 6 bases, with 12 bases remaining between them. This CDR3 region has 14 residues. Germline values: CDR1 SGHTA, CDR2 FQGNSA. The CDR3 sequence is CASSLEGGLDGYTF. In DNA, the CDR3 is TGTGCCAGCAGCTTAGAGGGGGGGTTAGATGGCTACACCTTC.

This clone was detected only once. The V and J genes are TRBV6-5 and TRBJ2-2; D perhaps matches TRBD1 (5 bases). The CDR3 contains 15 residues. With 6 bases removed from V and 5 bases from J, the gap between germline ends came to 16 bases. CDR1 is MNHEY and CDR2 is SVGAGI in the germline V gene. CDR3 amino acids: CASSHRWPETGELFF. The DNA of the CDR3 is TGTGCCAGCAGCCACAGGTGGCCCGAGACCGGGGAGCTGTTTTTT.

V is TRBV7-9 and J is TRBJ2-1; 13 bases agree with TRBD2. This CDR3 has 15 residues. Germline loops: CDR1 SEHNR, CDR2 FQNEAQ (reference sequence). The J segment lost 5 bases and the V segment lost 5 bases, leaving 3 bases of the junction unmatched. In DNA, the CDR3 is TGTGCCAGCAGCCACGGGACTAGCGGGGACAATGAGCAGTTCTTC. This sequence encodes CASSHGTSGDNEQFF.

The gene calls are TRBV3-1 (or the pseudogene TRBV3-2) and TRBJ1-6; D may be TRBD1 (6 bases). The germline V gene has CDR1 LGHDT and CDR2 YNNKEL (reference sequence). The CDR3 contains 17 residues. Trimming took off 0 bases at V and 7 bases at J, with 16 bases between the two ends. The CDR3 here is CASSQDSANRVNSPLHF. DNA of the CDR3: TGTGCCAGCAGCCAAGATTCTGCGAACAGGGTAAATTCACCCCTCCACTTT.

This chain uses TRBV6-1 with TRBJ2-1; TRBD2 matches at 13 bases. Unmatched junction bases numbered 8, after V lost 0 bases and J lost 6 bases. Germline CDR1 reads MNHNS; CDR2 reads SASEGT. The CDR3 has 18 residues. The DNA for the CDR3 is TGTGCCAGCAGTGAAGCGCTCGGACTAGCGGGGGTAGGCAATGAGCAGTTCTTC. Its translation: CASSEALGLAGVGNEQFF.

The chain is built from TRBV20-1 and TRBJ2-2; weak D call: TRBD2 (6 bases). This CDR3 has 14 amino acids. Germline V gene sequence: CDR1 DFQATT, CDR2 SNEGSKA (reference sequence). The V gene lost 3 bases and the J gene lost 0 bases, with 8 bases spanning the gap. DNA for the CDR3: TGCAGTGCTAGTAGGAGGGCGAACACCGGGGAGCTGTTTTTT. Protein product: CSASRRANTGELFF.

The chain combines TRBV11-3 with TRBJ2-1, with D perhaps TRBD2 (6 bases). CDR3 size: 12 residues. Trimming shortened V by 6 bases and J by 6 bases, and 9 bases separated the two germline ends. Germline V gene sequence: CDR1 SGHNT, CDR2 YENEEA. The CDR3 DNA reads as TGTGCCAGCAGTCGGGGGTTCAATGAGCAGTTCTTC. Its translation is CASSRGFNEQFF.

The rearrangement joins TRBV29-1 to TRBJ2-7; D is possibly TRBD1 (5 bases). The V end lost 2 bases, the J end lost 4 bases, and 6 bases lay between the germline ends. The CDR3 extends over 11 amino acids. Germline V gene data show CDR1 as SQVTM and CDR2 as ANQGSEA. DNA of the CDR3: TGCAGCGTTGAATACAGGTACGAGCAGTACTTC. Translation gives CSVEYRYEQYF.

The chain joins TRBV10-2 to TRBJ2-2; no reliable D call. Germline CDR1 is WSHSY and CDR2 is SAAADI. The CDR3 contains 13 residues. The V and J ends lost 6 bases and 3 bases respectively, with 8 bases between them. CDR3 sequence: CASSEQYTGELFF. The CDR3 DNA reads as TGCGCCAGCAGCGAACAGTACACCGGGGAGCTGTTTTTT.

The chain has TRBV7-2 and TRBJ2-7; 11 bases align to TRBD2. CDR1 is SGHTA, CDR2 FQGNSA, per germline. J lost 2 bases, V lost 1 base, and 4 bases had no gene match. This CDR3 spans 16 amino acids. CDR3 in amino acids: CASSLVLAGGAYEQYF. The CDR3 nucleotides are TGTGCCAGCAGCTTAGTTCTAGCGGGGGGCGCCTACGAGCAGTACTTC.

The V gene is TRBV7-2, the J gene TRBJ2-5; D may be TRBD2 (6 bases). CDR1 is SGHTA and CDR2 is FQGNSA in the germline V gene. This CDR3 is built from 17 residues. V lost 1 base and J 4 bases, leaving 19 bases between the germline ends. CDR3 sequence: CASSLVAGFGGRETQYF. The CDR3 DNA sequence: TGTGCCAGCAGCTTAGTTGCTGGGTTCGGGGGTAGAGAGACCCAGTACTTC.

This chain connects TRBV4-3 to TRBJ1-4; 9 bases fit TRBD1. This CDR3 is built from 14 residues. Germline V gene sequence: CDR1 LGHNA, CDR2 YSLEER. The V and J ends lost 4 bases and 7 bases, in that order; junction bases with no gene match: 4. CDR3 nucleotide sequence: TGCGCCAGCAGCCTACAGGGGGCGGGTGAAAAACTGTTTTTT. Translated, it gives CASSLQGAGEKLFF.

The chain joins TRBV25-1 to TRBJ1-2; a possible D gene is TRBD1 (5 bases). The CDR3 is made up of 14 amino acids. The V gene's germline CDR1 is MGHDK and CDR2 SYGVNS. V lost 5 bases, J lost 6 bases, and 16 bases lay in between. CDR3 region: CASSSIREVDGYTF. The CDR3, as DNA: TGTGCCAGCAGTTCCATCAGGGAGGTCGATGGCTACACCTTC.

This clone has a single count. The CDR3 loop is CSVSLAGGRYEQYF. For the CDR3, the DNA is TGCAGCGTTTCCCTAGCGGGGGGGCGCTACGAGCAGTACTTC. The chain has TRBV29-1 and TRBJ2-7; 12 nucleotides agree with TRBD2. The CDR3 loop spans 14 amino acids. Losses at the gene ends were 5 bases for V and 3 bases for J; bases not matched to a gene: 5. CDR1 is SQVTM and CDR2 is ANQGSEA in the germline V gene.

The rearrangement links TRBV3-1 (or the pseudogene TRBV3-2) to TRBJ1-4; D call uncertain. The CDR3 has 15 amino acids. The V gene lost 0 bases and the J gene lost 7 bases, with 12 bases spanning the gap. The germline V gene has CDR1 LGHDT and CDR2 YNNKEL (reference sequence). CDR3 sequence: CASSQDGRAGEKLFF. The CDR3 DNA is TGTGCCAGCAGCCAAGATGGGAGGGCGGGTGAAAAACTGTTTTTT.

This rearrangement joins TRBV6-5 to TRBJ2-5; maybe TRBD2 (5 bases). Germline assignment: CDR1 MNHEY and CDR2 SVGAGI. V lost 6 bases and J 1 base, leaving 15 bases between the germline ends. This CDR3 contains 15 residues. The CDR3 region has the DNA TGTGCCAGCAGGCCTCGGACGGGATCCCAAGAGACCCAGTACTTC. It specifies CASRPRTGSQETQYF.

The chain carries TRBV18 and TRBJ2-4; a weak D match, TRBD1 (5 bases). Germline V CDR1 and CDR2: KGHSH, LQKENI. There are 14 residues in the CDR3. V was clipped by 3 bases and J by 3 bases, with 9 bases between them. The CDR3 sequence is CASSPDTYKNIQYF. CDR3 DNA sequence: TGTGCCAGCTCACCGGACACGTACAAAAACATTCAGTACTTC.

The CDR3 sequence: CASSHSTGKNTEAFF. The CDR3 DNA sequence: TGTGCCAGCAGCCACTCGACAGGGAAGAACACTGAAGCTTTCTTT. The chain recombines TRBV3-1 (or the pseudogene TRBV3-2) with TRBJ1-1; 7 bases are a match to TRBD1. The germline gives CDR1 LGHDT, CDR2 YNNKEL (reference sequence). The CDR3 contains 15 residues. The ends lost 3 bases at V and 1 base at J; junction bases unmatched: 5.

The chain recombines TRBV6-5 with TRBJ2-7; D not resolved. CDR3 size: 15 residues. The V gene's germline CDR1 is MNHEY and CDR2 SVGAGI. V lost 0 bases to trimming and J lost 7 bases, with 16 bases between them. The CDR3 region is CASSYSISGAVEQYF. The CDR3 coding sequence is TGTGCCAGCAGTTACTCGATTTCGGGTGCGGTTGAGCAGTACTTC.

This clone was seen a handful of times. V is TRBV4-1 and J is TRBJ1-1; D remains unclear. Trimming pared 4 bases from V and 1 base from J, leaving 7 bases between. This CDR3 is built from 13 residues. Germline-derived CDR1 and CDR2 are MGHRA and YSYEKL. The CDR3: CASSLEQNTEAFF. In DNA form, the CDR3 reads TGCGCCAGCAGCCTAGAACAGAACACTGAAGCTTTCTTT.

This clone was detected once. The rearrangement uses TRBV14 and TRBJ2-7, with TRBD1 as a possible D gene (6 bases). The CDR3 contains 12 residues. Germline CDR1 SGHDN, CDR2 FVKESK. Trimming removed 4 bases at V and 4 bases at J, with 8 bases between. CDR3 protein: CASSLQGYEQYF. CDR3 in DNA: TGTGCCAGCAGCCTACAGGGTTACGAGCAGTACTTC.

This chain uses TRBV9 with TRBJ2-7; the match to TRBD1 covers 11 bases. The germline gives CDR1 SGDLS, CDR2 YYNGEE. Losses at the gene ends were 0 bases for V and 2 bases for J; bases not matched to a gene: 4. This CDR3 is 16 amino acids long. CDR3 bases: TGTGCCAGCAGCGTAGGGGGACAGGGGGGCCCCTACGAGCAGTACTTC. This gives the protein CASSVGGQGGPYEQYF.

The V call is TRBV30, the J call TRBJ2-7; 9 bases align to TRBD1. Germline loops: CDR1 GTSNPN, CDR2 SVGIG (reference sequence). This CDR3 has 14 amino acids. V lost 2 bases, J lost 4 bases, and 6 bases stayed unmatched. CDR3 nucleotides: TGTGCCTGGAGTATACAGGGGGCTGGGTACGAGCAGTACTTC. Amino acid sequence: CAWSIQGAGYEQYF.

The DNA of the CDR3 is TGTGCCAGCAGCCCTTTGCGGGGCAGCTCCTACAATGAGCAGTTCTTC. Its translation: CASSPLRGSSYNEQFF. The chain links TRBV3-1 (or the pseudogene TRBV3-2) to TRBJ2-1; perhaps TRBD2 as D (6 bases). Germline V lookup: CDR1 LGHDT, CDR2 YNNKEL (reference sequence). The ends were cut back, 4 bases at V and 0 bases at J, with 13 bases in the middle. The CDR3 sequence is 16 residues long.

The chain links TRBV14 to TRBJ1-3; TRBD1 is a possible D gene (6 bases). V was clipped by 2 bases and J by 4 bases, with 9 bases between them. The CDR3 runs to 14 residues. Germline assignment: CDR1 SGHDN and CDR2 FVKESK. The CDR3 nucleotides read TGTGCCAGCAGCCAATGGACAGAGGGAAACACCATATATTTT. Translation gives CASSQWTEGNTIYF.

This clone was seen a single time. The chain carries TRBV5-4 and TRBJ1-2, with D possibly matching TRBD1 (6 bases). The CDR3 covers 17 residues. V was pared by 7 bases and J by 6 bases, with 28 bases between. CDR1 is SGHNT, CDR2 YYREEE, per germline (reference sequence). The CDR3 DNA reads TGTGCCAGCCTAAGCCCTGGGAAGGGGGTCACTTCGGATGGCTACACCTTC. Protein product: CASLSPGKGVTSDGYTF.

The J gene is TRBJ2-4, the V gene TRBV20-1, with a tentative D call TRBD1 (6 bases). The CDR3 consists of 11 residues. Germline V gene data show CDR1 as DFQATT and CDR2 as SNEGSKA (reference sequence). CDR3 bases: TGCAGCTCAGGCAGGGGCAACATTCAGTACTTC. Translated, it gives CSSGRGNIQYF.